There are many counts of the clone carrying this TCR beta chain. The sample belongs to a study of read filtering for tumor transcriptome and immune sequencing. The library was built from 400 ng RNA with molecular barcoded adaptors for alpha/delta and beta/gamma chains. A single record per CDR3 protein comes from TCRdb applying MiXCR to the reads. The table has 42,000 or so distinct CDR3 sequences, 10% to 15% seen once. The CDR3 runs to 14 residues. The germline V gene has CDR1 SGHRS and CDR2 YFSETQ. V lost 3 bases to trimming and J lost 7 bases; unmatched junction nucleotides: 6. The clonotype was recovered from a donor at least 40 years old with multiple myeloma. Specimen: a population of CD138-negative cells sorted from bone marrow. V and J are TRBV5-1 and TRBJ1-4; TRBD1 aligns across 7 bases. CDR3 bases: TGCGCCAGCAGCTCCGACAGGGAAGGTGAAAAACTGTTTTTT. It yields the protein CASSSDREGEKLFF.